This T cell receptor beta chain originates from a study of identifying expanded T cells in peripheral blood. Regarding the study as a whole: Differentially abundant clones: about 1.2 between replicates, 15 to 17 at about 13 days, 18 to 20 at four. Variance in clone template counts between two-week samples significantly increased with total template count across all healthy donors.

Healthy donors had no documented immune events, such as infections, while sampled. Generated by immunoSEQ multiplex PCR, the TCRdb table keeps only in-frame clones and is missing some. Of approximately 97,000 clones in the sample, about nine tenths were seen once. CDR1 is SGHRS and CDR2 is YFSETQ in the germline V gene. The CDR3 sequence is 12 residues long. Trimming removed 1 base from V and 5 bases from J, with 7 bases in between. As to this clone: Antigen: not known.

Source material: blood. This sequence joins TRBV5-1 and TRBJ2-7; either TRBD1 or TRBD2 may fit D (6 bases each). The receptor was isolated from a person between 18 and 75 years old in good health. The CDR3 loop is CASSLRGDEQYF. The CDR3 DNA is TGCGCCAGCAGCTTGAGGGGGGACGAGCAGTACTTC.